This T cell receptor beta chain was profiled in a study of CD8 T cells in Susac syndrome. The authors reverse transcribed about 0.5 to 1 ug RNA with random hexamers. A single record per CDR3 protein comes from TCRdb applying MiXCR to the immunoSEQ multiplex PCR reads. The sample lists 110,000 or so distinct CDR3 sequences; roughly 93% were seen once. CDR3 size: 14 residues. CDR1 and CDR2 from the germline V gene are MNHNS and SASEGT. J gave up 10 bases and V 7 bases, and 8 bases lay outside the gene matches. The chain combines TRBV6-1 with TRBJ1-6; 9 bases match TRBD1. Sequencing input: CD4+ T cells from PBMCs. This sequence was found in a human donor with multiple sclerosis. The DNA for the CDR3 is TGTGCCAGCACCTCGGGACAGGGAAGCTCACCCCTCCACTTT. As protein: CASTSGQGSSPLHF.